Sequencing of this TCR beta chain was carried out in a study of blood T cell repertoires in COVID-19. Overall study: Samples representing acute and convalescent COVID-19 were sourced from the United States, Italy and Spain. T cells, B-cell-depleted T cells, or PBMCs supplied cDNA or gDNA.

The CDR3 consists of 11 residues. From germline, CDR1 is ENHRY and CDR2 SYGVKD. Trimming took 8 bases from V and 5 from J, leaving 9 bases between them. In the original processing: For nucleated cells, counts were estimated from reference gene primer amplification. Libraries were prepared by immunoSEQ multiplex PCR; TCRdb keeps only in-frame clonotypes and omits some of them. V and J calls and clone size are given by that table; D and trimming were obtained from the DNA. Of roughly 300,000 clones in the sample, about four fifths were seen once. The chain uses TRBV10-3 and TRBJ1-1; D possibly corresponds to TRBD1 (5 bases). The clonotype was recovered from a woman aged 45-65 years who had recovered from COVID-19. Sequencing was performed on peripheral blood. The CDR3 DNA reads TGTGCCATCGGCCGGGGGACTGAAGCTTTCTTT. Protein sequence: CAIGRGTEAFF.